A selection of T cell receptor beta chains follows, all from one sample in a study of cytomegalovirus exposure and HLA in healthy donors. Here immunoSEQ multiplex PCR was the method, and the copy in TCRdb shows in-frame clones only, minus some. The sample has about 170,000 clones, approximately 80% seen once. Material for sequencing was PBMCs. The receptors originated from a young man in good health and CMV-seronegative. The CDR3 runs from the conserved cysteine through the conserved F or W. The order of the fields is CDR3 DNA, CDR3 protein, V gene, D gene, clone size, J gene. The D gene is left open where the match is weak. Expanded clones get a size class; other rows say once, few or many, or leave the size out.

CDR3 DNA: TGTGCCAGCAGCCAACCCAATTCCACCAGCGGGAGGCGCTACAATGAGCAGTTCTTC
CDR3 protein: CASSQPNSTSGRRYNEQFF
V gene: TRBV4-2
D gene: TRBD2
clone size: once
J gene: TRBJ2-1

CDR3 DNA: TGTGCCAGCAGGCAGGGCACTGAAGCTTTCTTT
CDR3 protein: CASRQGTEAFF
V gene: TRBV6-6
D gene: -
clone size: -
J gene: TRBJ1-1

CDR3 DNA: TGCGCCAGCAGCTTGATGGCCCGCAGGGCCTTCAATGAAAAACTGTTTTTT
CDR3 protein: CASSLMARRAFNEKLFF
V gene: TRBV5-1
D gene: -
clone size: -
J gene: TRBJ1-4

CDR3 DNA: TGTGCCACCCCGACAGGGTGGGACACTGAAGCTTTCTTT
CDR3 protein: CATPTGWDTEAFF
V gene: TRBV6-1
D gene: TRBD1
clone size: -
J gene: TRBJ1-1

CDR3 DNA: TGTGCCAGCACCTTTCCGGGCGGGAGTTCCTACAATGAGCAGTTCTTC
CDR3 protein: CASTFPGGSSYNEQFF
V gene: TRBV28
D gene: TRBD2
clone size: -
J gene: TRBJ2-1

CDR3 DNA: TGCGCCAGCAGCCATTACGGGGAAAAACTGTTTTTT
CDR3 protein: CASSHYGEKLFF
V gene: TRBV4-1
D gene: -
clone size: -
J gene: TRBJ1-4

CDR3 DNA: TGTGCCAGCAGCTTCTCGCGGGGGGGCATTAATGAGCAGTTCTTC
CDR3 protein: CASSFSRGGINEQFF
V gene: TRBV5-4
D gene: TRBD2
clone size: -
J gene: TRBJ2-1

CDR3 DNA: TGTGCCAGCAGTTTGGACCCCCGGGGGGGGGCGGGCGAGCAGTACTTC
CDR3 protein: CASSLDPRGGAGEQYF
V gene: TRBV28
D gene: TRBD2
clone size: -
J gene: TRBJ2-7

CDR3 DNA: TGCGCCAGCAGCTTGGGTTCTAGCGGGAGCTCCTACGAGCAGTACTTC
CDR3 protein: CASSLGSSGSSYEQYF
V gene: TRBV5-1
D gene: TRBD2
clone size: -
J gene: TRBJ2-7

CDR3 DNA: TGTGCTAGCAGCTTAGTGGTAGCAGATACGCAGTATTTT
CDR3 protein: CASSLVVADTQYF
V gene: TRBV7-7
D gene: -
clone size: -
J gene: TRBJ2-3

CDR3 DNA: TGTGCCAGCAGCTCACACCGGACAGGGAAGGACGAGCAGTACTTC
CDR3 protein: CASSSHRTGKDEQYF
V gene: TRBV7-9
D gene: TRBD1
clone size: -
J gene: TRBJ2-7

CDR3 DNA: TGCGCCAGCAGCGACAGACAGAGCTCCTATAATTCACCCCTCCACTTT
CDR3 protein: CASSDRQSSYNSPLHF
V gene: TRBV5-1
D gene: -
clone size: -
J gene: TRBJ1-6

CDR3 DNA: TGTGCCAGCAGCCACCTGGGACGGGGGAACAATGAGCAGTTCTTC
CDR3 protein: CASSHLGRGNNEQFF
V gene: TRBV14
D gene: -
clone size: -
J gene: TRBJ2-1

CDR3 DNA: TGTGCCAGCAGTTCGGGACTTCAGGAGGAAAAACTGTTTTTT
CDR3 protein: CASSSGLQEEKLFF
V gene: TRBV6-6
D gene: -
clone size: -
J gene: TRBJ1-4

CDR3 DNA: TGTGCCAGCAGAGGGGGTTTTTTCGATGGCTACACCTTC
CDR3 protein: CASRGGFFDGYTF
V gene: TRBV6-1
D gene: -
clone size: -
J gene: TRBJ1-2

CDR3 DNA: TGTGCCAGCAGTACGACAATGACCACCTACGAGCAGTACTTC
CDR3 protein: CASSTTMTTYEQYF
V gene: TRBV6-1
D gene: -
clone size: -
J gene: TRBJ2-7

CDR3 DNA: TGTGCCAGCAGCGTTACCGGGACAGGGGACGCTGGGGCCAACGTCCTGACTTTC
CDR3 protein: CASSVTGTGDAGANVLTF
V gene: TRBV9
D gene: TRBD1
clone size: -
J gene: TRBJ2-6

CDR3 DNA: TGTTCCAGCAGCACTAGACAGGGGAGGCCAACAGATACGCAGTATTTT
CDR3 protein: CSSSTRQGRPTDTQYF
V gene: TRBV7-9
D gene: TRBD1
clone size: -
J gene: TRBJ2-3

CDR3 DNA: TGTGCCAGCAGCGGCTTCTTGACAGATACGCAGTATTTT
CDR3 protein: CASSGFLTDTQYF
V gene: TRBV5-6
D gene: -
clone size: -
J gene: TRBJ2-3

CDR3 DNA: TGCGCCAGCAGCTTGGGACTAGCAGTTAAAGAGACCCAGTACTTC
CDR3 protein: CASSLGLAVKETQYF
V gene: TRBV5-1
D gene: TRBD2
clone size: -
J gene: TRBJ2-5

CDR3 DNA: TGTGCCAGCAGCTTACGGGGCAATGAGCAGTTCTTC
CDR3 protein: CASSLRGNEQFF
V gene: TRBV7-3
D gene: -
clone size: -
J gene: TRBJ2-1

CDR3 DNA: TGTGCCAGCAGTCTTGGACAGCCACCCTCGGGCTACACCTTC
CDR3 protein: CASSLGQPPSGYTF
V gene: TRBV6-5
D gene: -
clone size: once
J gene: TRBJ1-2

CDR3 DNA: TGTGCCAGTACCCCAGGGGGATTTACAGAAACCGGGGAGCTGTTTTTT
CDR3 protein: CASTPGGFTETGELFF
V gene: TRBV19
D gene: TRBD1
clone size: once
J gene: TRBJ2-2

CDR3 DNA: TGTGCTAGTGCCCTGGGACTAGCGGAATACGAGCAGTACTTC
CDR3 protein: CASALGLAEYEQYF
V gene: TRBV12-5
D gene: TRBD2
clone size: -
J gene: TRBJ2-7

CDR3 DNA: TGTGCCAGCAGCCAGAGAACTAGCTCCTACGAGCAGTACTTC
CDR3 protein: CASSQRTSSYEQYF
V gene: TRBV7-8
D gene: -
clone size: -
J gene: TRBJ2-7

CDR3 DNA: TGTGCCAGCAGTTTGCAGGGGGCACCAGATACGCAGTATTTT
CDR3 protein: CASSLQGAPDTQYF
V gene: TRBV28
D gene: TRBD1
clone size: -
J gene: TRBJ2-3

CDR3 DNA: TGTGCCAGCCCTGCGGTTAACACTGAAGCTTTCTTT
CDR3 protein: CASPAVNTEAFF
V gene: TRBV2
D gene: -
clone size: -
J gene: TRBJ1-1